The TCR beta chain described here comes from a study of blood T cell repertoires in COVID-19. The wider study: T cells, B-cell-depleted T cells, or PBMCs provided the cDNA or gDNA that served as material.

To note about this clone: The sample holds other DNA sequences that translate to the same CDR3.

A Seattle source enrolled patients during active infection and followed them longitudinally. The CDR3 consists of 14 residues. Germline V gives CDR1 MNHEY, CDR2 SVGAGI. Germline trimming cut 6 bases from V and 0 bases from J; bases unmatched to any gene: 4. Data came from immunoSEQ multiplex PCR; TCRdb stores just in-frame clones and leaves some out. The table has over 150,000 clones, approximately 84% seen once. This TCR was recovered from a woman aged 55-69 years with COVID-19, enrolled during active disease. This rearrangement joins TRBV6-5 to TRBJ1-1; TRBD1 matches at 7 bases. Sequencing was carried out using peripheral blood. CDR3 bases: TGTGCCAGCAGCAGGGACAGTATGAACACTGAAGCTTTCTTT. This encodes CASSRDSMNTEAFF.